These T cell receptor beta chains were read from a single sample in a study of CD8 T cells in ankylosing spondylitis. TCRdb analysed the 5' RACE reads with MiXCR anew, one entry per CDR3 protein. In the table there are more than 5,000 distinct CDR3 sequences, 2.1% of which are singletons. Sequencing input: blood, either unsorted or a sorted T cell fraction (not recorded which). All receptors come from a male donor with ankylosing spondylitis or in good health (not recorded which). Each CDR3 is given with its conserved first and last residue. D genes are given only for firm matches. Size is stated as how often the clone was seen (once, few, many) or a class if it is expanded.

d_gene: .
j_gene: TRBJ2-7
abundance: many
v_gene: TRBV9
CDR3aa: CASSVSPEGALEQYF
CDR3nt: TGTGCCAGCAGCGTTAGCCCTGAAGGGGCCCTCGAGCAGTACTTC

d_gene: .
j_gene: TRBJ2-1
abundance: medium-sized
v_gene: TRBV9
CDR3aa: CASSGRAGRSSYNEQFF
CDR3nt: TGTGCCAGCAGCGGGAGGGCTGGCCGGAGCTCCTACAATGAGCAGTTCTTC

d_gene: TRBD2
j_gene: TRBJ2-5
abundance: many
v_gene: TRBV9
CDR3aa: CASSSRTSGGFMETQYF
CDR3nt: TGTGCCAGCAGCAGCAGGACTAGCGGGGGGTTCATGGAGACCCAGTACTTC

d_gene: TRBD1
j_gene: TRBJ2-2
abundance: many
v_gene: TRBV9
CDR3aa: CASSVVAGGYTGELFF
CDR3nt: TGTGCCAGCAGCGTAGTCGCAGGGGGCTATACCGGGGAGCTGTTTTTT

d_gene: TRBD1
j_gene: TRBJ1-1
abundance: medium-sized
v_gene: TRBV9
CDR3aa: CASSVGDSKLGF
CDR3nt: TGTGCCAGCAGCGTAGGGGACAGCAAATTGGGATTT

d_gene: TRBD1
j_gene: TRBJ2-1
abundance: many
v_gene: TRBV9
CDR3aa: CASSVPLDRGDSYNEQFF
CDR3nt: TGTGCCAGCAGCGTACCCCTAGACAGGGGCGACTCCTACAATGAGCAGTTCTTC

d_gene: .
j_gene: TRBJ1-1
abundance: many
v_gene: TRBV9
CDR3aa: CASSLGENTEAFF
CDR3nt: TGTGCCAGCAGCCTCGGGGAGAACACTGAAGCTTTCTTT

d_gene: .
j_gene: TRBJ2-1
abundance: many
v_gene: TRBV9
CDR3aa: CASSVDGAAYNEQFF
CDR3nt: TGTGCCAGCAGCGTAGACGGGGCGGCCTACAATGAGCAGTTCTTC

d_gene: TRBD2
j_gene: TRBJ2-1
abundance: many
v_gene: TRBV9
CDR3aa: CASSGTSGVYNEQFF
CDR3nt: TGTGCCAGCTCGGGGACTAGCGGGGTCTACAATGAGCAGTTCTTC

d_gene: .
j_gene: TRBJ2-5
abundance: many
v_gene: TRBV9
CDR3aa: CASSVPDRQETQYF
CDR3nt: TGTGCCAGCAGCGTACCCGACAGACAAGAGACCCAGTACTTC

d_gene: .
j_gene: TRBJ2-7
abundance: medium-sized
v_gene: TRBV9
CDR3aa: CASSVGSSRANEQYF
CDR3nt: TGTGCCAGCAGCGTAGGCTCCTCCCGGGCCAACGAGCAGTACTTC

d_gene: .
j_gene: TRBJ1-1
abundance: medium-sized
v_gene: TRBV9
CDR3aa: CASGDNTEAFF
CDR3nt: TGTGCCAGCGGCGATAACACTGAAGCTTTCTTT

d_gene: .
j_gene: TRBJ1-1
abundance: medium-sized
v_gene: TRBV9
CDR3aa: CASSDQENTEAFF
CDR3nt: TGTGCCAGCAGCGACCAGGAGAACACTGAAGCTTTCTTT

d_gene: TRBD2
j_gene: TRBJ2-1
abundance: medium-sized
v_gene: TRBV9
CDR3aa: CASSVSGASSYNEQFF
CDR3nt: TGTGCCAGCAGCGTGAGCGGGGCAAGCTCCTACAATGAGCAGTTCTTC

d_gene: TRBD1
j_gene: TRBJ2-5
abundance: many
v_gene: TRBV9
CDR3aa: CASSVTGGRQETQYF
CDR3nt: TGTGCCAGCAGCGTCACAGGGGGCCGGCAAGAGACCCAGTACTTC

d_gene: TRBD2
j_gene: TRBJ2-3
abundance: many
v_gene: TRBV9
CDR3aa: CASSVPLAGETDTQYF
CDR3nt: TGTGCCAGCAGCGTCCCACTAGCGGGGGAGACAGATACGCAGTATTTT

d_gene: .
j_gene: TRBJ2-5
abundance: few
v_gene: TRBV9
CDR3aa: CASSVGGGGAETQYF
CDR3nt: TGTGCCAGCAGCGTAGGAGGAGGGGGCGCGGAGACCCAGTACTTC

d_gene: .
j_gene: TRBJ2-7
abundance: many
v_gene: TRBV9
CDR3aa: CASSAPRDGTSYEQYF
CDR3nt: TGTGCCAGCAGCGCGCCTCGGGACGGAACCTCCTACGAGCAGTACTTC

d_gene: .
j_gene: TRBJ2-3
abundance: many
v_gene: TRBV9
CDR3aa: CASSVGGHTDTQYF
CDR3nt: TGTGCCAGCAGCGTAGGCGGGCACACAGATACGCAGTATTTT

d_gene: TRBD1
j_gene: TRBJ1-2
abundance: many
v_gene: TRBV9
CDR3aa: CASSAVGVTGAGYTF
CDR3nt: TGTGCCAGCAGCGCGGTCGGTGTTACAGGGGCTGGCTACACCTTC

d_gene: .
j_gene: TRBJ2-3
abundance: many
v_gene: TRBV9
CDR3aa: CASSGGKRNSNTQYF
CDR3nt: TGTGCCAGCAGCGGGGGGAAGAGGAACTCGAATACGCAGTATTTT

d_gene: .
j_gene: TRBJ2-1
abundance: many
v_gene: TRBV9
CDR3aa: CASSVGGNLEQFF
CDR3nt: TGTGCCAGCAGCGTAGGGGGGAATCTTGAGCAGTTCTTC

d_gene: .
j_gene: TRBJ2-7
abundance: medium-sized
v_gene: TRBV9
CDR3aa: CASSPDQSYEQYF
CDR3nt: TGTGCCAGCAGCCCGGACCAATCCTACGAGCAGTACTTC

d_gene: .
j_gene: TRBJ2-3
abundance: many
v_gene: TRBV9
CDR3aa: CASRGSTDTQYF
CDR3nt: TGTGCCAGCAGAGGGAGCACAGATACGCAGTATTTT

d_gene: TRBD2
j_gene: TRBJ2-1
abundance: many
v_gene: TRBV9
CDR3aa: CASSDQGLAPSSYNEQFF
CDR3nt: TGTGCCAGCAGCGACCAGGGACTAGCGCCCAGCTCCTACAATGAGCAGTTCTTC

d_gene: .
j_gene: TRBJ2-2
abundance: many
v_gene: TRBV9
CDR3aa: CASSGTTSPGPGELFF
CDR3nt: TGTGCCAGCAGCGGCACGACTAGTCCGGGCCCCGGGGAGCTGTTTTTT

d_gene: TRBD2
j_gene: TRBJ2-1
abundance: large
v_gene: TRBV9
CDR3aa: CASSSRTSGVANEQFF
CDR3nt: TGTGCCAGCAGCTCCCGGACTAGCGGGGTTGCTAATGAGCAGTTCTTC

d_gene: .
j_gene: TRBJ1-1
abundance: many
v_gene: TRBV9
CDR3aa: CASSVGGKGPEAFF
CDR3nt: TGTGCCAGCAGCGTCGGGGGTAAGGGTCCTGAAGCTTTCTTT

d_gene: TRBD2
j_gene: TRBJ2-3
abundance: many
v_gene: TRBV9
CDR3aa: CASSGGAVPGLAADTQYF
CDR3nt: TGTGCCAGCAGCGGGGGGGCTGTCCCGGGACTAGCAGCAGATACGCAGTATTTT

d_gene: TRBD1
j_gene: TRBJ1-6
abundance: many
v_gene: TRBV9
CDR3aa: CASSDGTGGRNSPLHF
CDR3nt: TGTGCCAGCAGCGACGGGACAGGGGGACGGAATTCACCCCTCCACTTT

d_gene: .
j_gene: TRBJ2-3
abundance: many
v_gene: TRBV9
CDR3aa: CASSGPGGTDTQYF
CDR3nt: TGTGCCAGCAGCGGTCCAGGGGGCACAGATACGCAGTATTTT

d_gene: .
j_gene: TRBJ2-1
abundance: many
v_gene: TRBV9
CDR3aa: CASSSTRDNPYNEQFF
CDR3nt: TGTGCCAGCAGCTCGACCCGGGACAACCCCTACAATGAGCAGTTCTTC

d_gene: TRBD2
j_gene: TRBJ2-1
abundance: large
v_gene: TRBV9
CDR3aa: CASSVIAGVNEQFF
CDR3nt: TGTGCCAGCAGCGTTATAGCGGGAGTAAATGAGCAGTTCTTC

d_gene: .
j_gene: TRBJ1-5
abundance: many
v_gene: TRBV9
CDR3aa: CASSPSGAQPQHF
CDR3nt: TGTGCCAGCAGCCCGTCCGGGGCGCAGCCCCAGCATTTT

d_gene: TRBD1
j_gene: TRBJ2-1
abundance: many
v_gene: TRBV9
CDR3aa: CASSVLGQGGHNEQFF
CDR3nt: TGTGCCAGCAGCGTATTGGGACAGGGGGGACACAATGAGCAGTTCTTC

d_gene: .
j_gene: TRBJ2-1
abundance: many
v_gene: TRBV9
CDR3aa: CASSEDTSYNEQFF
CDR3nt: TGTGCCAGCAGCGAGGACACGAGCTACAATGAGCAGTTCTTC

d_gene: .
j_gene: TRBJ2-1
abundance: large
v_gene: TRBV9
CDR3aa: CASQRDLGAYNEQFF
CDR3nt: TGTGCCAGCCAAAGGGATCTAGGCGCCTACAATGAGCAGTTCTTC

d_gene: TRBD1
j_gene: TRBJ2-7
abundance: medium-sized
v_gene: TRBV9
CDR3aa: CASSVGTGGSDEQYF
CDR3nt: TGTGCCAGCAGCGTCGGGACAGGGGGATCCGACGAGCAGTACTTC

d_gene: .
j_gene: TRBJ2-1
abundance: many
v_gene: TRBV9
CDR3aa: CASSVGLSSYNEQFF
CDR3nt: TGTGCCAGCAGCGTAGGGCTATCCTCCTACAATGAGCAGTTCTTC

d_gene: TRBD2
j_gene: TRBJ2-7
abundance: many
v_gene: TRBV9
CDR3aa: CASSVSSRGAGTYEQYF
CDR3nt: TGTGCCAGCAGCGTAAGTTCTCGGGGAGCGGGAACCTACGAGCAGTACTTC

d_gene: .
j_gene: TRBJ2-2
abundance: medium-sized
v_gene: TRBV9
CDR3aa: CASTGPGELFF
CDR3nt: TGTGCCAGCACCGGACCCGGGGAGCTGTTTTTT

d_gene: .
j_gene: TRBJ2-3
abundance: many
v_gene: TRBV9
CDR3aa: CASSPVGRGTDTQYF
CDR3nt: TGTGCCAGCAGCCCCGTAGGGCGAGGCACAGATACGCAGTATTTT

d_gene: .
j_gene: TRBJ2-7
abundance: many
v_gene: TRBV9
CDR3aa: CASSATGLSSYEQYF
CDR3nt: TGTGCCAGCAGCGCTACAGGTCTTAGCTCCTACGAGCAGTACTTC

d_gene: TRBD2
j_gene: TRBJ2-3
abundance: medium-sized
v_gene: TRBV9
CDR3aa: CASSVMGLAVTDTQYF
CDR3nt: TGTGCCAGCAGCGTAATGGGACTAGCGGTCACAGATACGCAGTATTTT

d_gene: TRBD1
j_gene: TRBJ1-5
abundance: many
v_gene: TRBV9
CDR3aa: CASSGGQVNQPQHF
CDR3nt: TGTGCCAGCAGCGGGGGACAGGTCAATCAGCCCCAGCATTTT

d_gene: .
j_gene: TRBJ1-4
abundance: many
v_gene: TRBV9
CDR3aa: CASSVTGATNEKLFF
CDR3nt: TGTGCCAGCAGCGTAACGGGGGCAACTAATGAAAAACTGTTTTTT

d_gene: .
j_gene: TRBJ1-4
abundance: many
v_gene: TRBV9
CDR3aa: CASSVAGRGGNEKLFF
CDR3nt: TGTGCCAGCAGCGTAGCTGGGAGGGGGGGCAATGAAAAACTGTTTTTT

d_gene: TRBD2
j_gene: TRBJ2-2
abundance: many
v_gene: TRBV9
CDR3aa: CASSSSGLVNTGELFF
CDR3nt: TGTGCCAGCAGCTCCTCGGGACTAGTTAACACCGGGGAGCTGTTTTTT

d_gene: .
j_gene: TRBJ1-1
abundance: many
v_gene: TRBV9
CDR3aa: CASSGRAEDTEAFF
CDR3nt: TGTGCCAGCAGCGGACGCGCCGAGGACACTGAAGCTTTCTTT

d_gene: .
j_gene: TRBJ2-5
abundance: medium-sized
v_gene: TRBV9
CDR3aa: CASSVGFSQETQYF
CDR3nt: TGTGCCAGCAGCGTGGGATTCTCTCAAGAGACCCAGTACTTC

d_gene: .
j_gene: TRBJ2-2
abundance: medium-sized
v_gene: TRBV9
CDR3aa: CASSPIQSGELFF
CDR3nt: TGTGCCAGCAGCCCAATACAGAGCGGGGAGCTGTTTTTT

d_gene: TRBD2
j_gene: TRBJ2-3
abundance: medium-sized
v_gene: TRBV9
CDR3aa: CASSEYLAGTTDTQYF
CDR3nt: TGTGCCAGCAGCGAATACCTAGCGGGAACCACAGATACGCAGTATTTT

d_gene: TRBD2
j_gene: TRBJ2-1
abundance: many
v_gene: TRBV9
CDR3aa: CASSEPGTSPIPEQFF
CDR3nt: TGTGCCAGCAGCGAGCCCGGGACTAGCCCGATCCCTGAGCAGTTCTTC

d_gene: TRBD2
j_gene: TRBJ2-1
abundance: many
v_gene: TRBV9
CDR3aa: CASSVVGDYNYNEQFF
CDR3nt: TGTGCCAGCAGCGTAGTCGGGGACTACAACTACAATGAGCAGTTCTTC

d_gene: TRBD2
j_gene: TRBJ2-1
abundance: many
v_gene: TRBV9
CDR3aa: CASSGGLAGPVNNEQFF
CDR3nt: TGTGCCAGCAGCGGGGGACTAGCGGGACCCGTGAACAATGAGCAGTTCTTC

d_gene: .
j_gene: TRBJ2-1
abundance: many
v_gene: TRBV9
CDR3aa: CASSVERNNEQFF
CDR3nt: TGTGCCAGCAGCGTAGAACGAAACAATGAGCAGTTCTTC

d_gene: TRBD1
j_gene: TRBJ2-5
abundance: many
v_gene: TRBV9
CDR3aa: CASSGGTANLEETQYF
CDR3nt: TGTGCCAGCAGCGGAGGGACAGCTAACCTGGAAGAGACCCAGTACTTC